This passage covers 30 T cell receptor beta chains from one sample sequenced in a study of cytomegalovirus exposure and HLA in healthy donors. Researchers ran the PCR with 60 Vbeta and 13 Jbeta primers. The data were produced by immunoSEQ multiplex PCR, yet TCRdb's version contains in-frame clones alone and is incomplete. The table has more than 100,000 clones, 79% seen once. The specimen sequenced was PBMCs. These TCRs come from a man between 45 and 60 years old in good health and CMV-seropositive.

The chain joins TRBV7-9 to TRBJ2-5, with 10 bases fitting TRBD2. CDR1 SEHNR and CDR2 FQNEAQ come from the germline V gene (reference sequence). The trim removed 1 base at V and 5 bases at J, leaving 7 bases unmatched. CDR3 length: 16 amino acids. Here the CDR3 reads CASSLVGSGRRETQYF. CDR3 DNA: TGTGCCAGCAGCTTAGTTGGTAGCGGGAGGCGGGAGACCCAGTACTTC.

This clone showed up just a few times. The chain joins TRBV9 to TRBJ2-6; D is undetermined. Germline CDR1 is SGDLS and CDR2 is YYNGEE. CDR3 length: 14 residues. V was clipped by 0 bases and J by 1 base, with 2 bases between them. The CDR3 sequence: CASSVASGANVLTF. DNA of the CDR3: TGTGCCAGCAGCGTAGCGTCTGGGGCCAACGTCCTGACTTTC.

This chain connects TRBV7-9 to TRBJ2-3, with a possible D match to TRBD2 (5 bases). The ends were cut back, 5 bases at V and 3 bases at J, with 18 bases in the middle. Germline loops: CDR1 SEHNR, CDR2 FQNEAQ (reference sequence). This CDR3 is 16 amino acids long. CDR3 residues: CASSLSRRTSTDTQYF. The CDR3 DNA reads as TGTGCCAGCAGCCTTAGCAGGAGGACTTCAACAGATACGCAGTATTTT.

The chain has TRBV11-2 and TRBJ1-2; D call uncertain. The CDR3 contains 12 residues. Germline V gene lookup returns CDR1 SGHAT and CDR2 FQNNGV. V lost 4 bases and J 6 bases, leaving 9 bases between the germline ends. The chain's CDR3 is CASSSEGNGYTF. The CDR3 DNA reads TGTGCCAGCAGCTCAGAGGGCAATGGCTACACCTTC.

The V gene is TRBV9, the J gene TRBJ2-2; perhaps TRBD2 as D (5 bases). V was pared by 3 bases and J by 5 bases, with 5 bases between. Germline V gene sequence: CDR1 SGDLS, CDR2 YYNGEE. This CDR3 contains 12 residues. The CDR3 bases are TGTGCCAGCAGCGGCGGGACCGGGGAGCTGTTTTTT. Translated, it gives CASSGGTGELFF.

The CDR3, as DNA: TGTGCCAGCAGTCTCTTGGGAGCGGGAGGGCCAAACAATGAGCAGTTCTTC. The encoded protein is CASSLLGAGGPNNEQFF. The chain carries TRBV28 and TRBJ2-1; TRBD2 matches at 10 bases. V lost 5 bases to trimming and J lost 5 bases; unmatched junction nucleotides: 12. Looked up from germline, CDR1 is MDHEN and CDR2 is SYDVKM. This CDR3 has 17 residues.

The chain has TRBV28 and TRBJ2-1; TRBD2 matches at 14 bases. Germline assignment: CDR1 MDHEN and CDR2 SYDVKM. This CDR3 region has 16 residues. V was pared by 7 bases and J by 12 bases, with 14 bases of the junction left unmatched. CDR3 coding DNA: TGTGCCAGCACTATAATGGGGACTAGCGGGAGCAAAGGGCAGTTCTTC. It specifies CASTIMGTSGSKGQFF.

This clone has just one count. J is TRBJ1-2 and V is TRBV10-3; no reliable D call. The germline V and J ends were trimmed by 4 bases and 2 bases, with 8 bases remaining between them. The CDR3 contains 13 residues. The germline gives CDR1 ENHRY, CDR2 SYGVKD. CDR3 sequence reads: CAISAEENYGYTF. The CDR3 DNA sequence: TGTGCCATCAGTGCCGAGGAAAACTATGGCTACACCTTC.

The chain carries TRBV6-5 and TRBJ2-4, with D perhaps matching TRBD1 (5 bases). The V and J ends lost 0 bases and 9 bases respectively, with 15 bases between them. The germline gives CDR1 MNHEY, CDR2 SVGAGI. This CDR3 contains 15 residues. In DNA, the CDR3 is TGTGCCAGCAGTTACTCGATGGAACAGGCCATCATTCAGTACTTC. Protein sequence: CASSYSMEQAIIQYF.

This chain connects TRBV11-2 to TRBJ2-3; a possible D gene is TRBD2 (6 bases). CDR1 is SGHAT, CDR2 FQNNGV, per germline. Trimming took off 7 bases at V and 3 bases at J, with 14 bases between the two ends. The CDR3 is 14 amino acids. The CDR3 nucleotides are TGTGCCAGCAACGAGGGACTCGGTACAGATACGCAGTATTTT. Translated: CASNEGLGTDTQYF.

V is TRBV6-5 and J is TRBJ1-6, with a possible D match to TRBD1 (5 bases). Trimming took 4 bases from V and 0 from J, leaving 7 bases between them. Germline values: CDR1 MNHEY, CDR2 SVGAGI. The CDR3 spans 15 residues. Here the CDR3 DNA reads TGTGCCAGCAGTTCGCAGGGCTCCTATAATTCACCCCTCCACTTT. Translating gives CASSSQGSYNSPLHF.

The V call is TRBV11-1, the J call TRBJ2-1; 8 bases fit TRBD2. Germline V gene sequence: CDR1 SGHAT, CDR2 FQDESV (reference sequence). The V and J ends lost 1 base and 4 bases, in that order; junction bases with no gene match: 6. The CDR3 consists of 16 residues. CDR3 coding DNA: TGTGCCAGCAGCTTAGTCCCGGGAGGGTGGTACAATGAGCAGTTCTTC. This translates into CASSLVPGGWYNEQFF.

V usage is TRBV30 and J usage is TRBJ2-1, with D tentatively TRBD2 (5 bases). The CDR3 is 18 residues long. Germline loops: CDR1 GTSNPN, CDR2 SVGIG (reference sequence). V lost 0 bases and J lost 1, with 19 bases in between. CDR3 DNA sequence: TGTGCCTGGAGTGTGGCGGCTAGCTCCCAGAGATCCTACAATGAGCAGTTCTTC. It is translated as CAWSVAASSQRSYNEQFF.

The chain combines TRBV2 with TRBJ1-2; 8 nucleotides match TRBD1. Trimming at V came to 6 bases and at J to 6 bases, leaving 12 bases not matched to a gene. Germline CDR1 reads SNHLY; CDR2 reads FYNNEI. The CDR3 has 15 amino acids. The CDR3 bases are TGTGCCAGCAGGGCTACCGGGACAGGAAAACATGGCTACACCTTC. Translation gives CASRATGTGKHGYTF.

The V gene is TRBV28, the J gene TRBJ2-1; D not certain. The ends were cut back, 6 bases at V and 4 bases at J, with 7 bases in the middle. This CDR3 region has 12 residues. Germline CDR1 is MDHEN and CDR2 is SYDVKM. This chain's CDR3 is CASRTQYNEQFF. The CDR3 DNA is TGTGCCAGCAGGACACAGTACAATGAGCAGTTCTTC.

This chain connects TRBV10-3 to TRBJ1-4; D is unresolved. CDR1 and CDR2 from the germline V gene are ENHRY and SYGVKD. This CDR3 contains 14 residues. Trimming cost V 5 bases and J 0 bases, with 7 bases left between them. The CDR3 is CAISYDSTNEKLFF. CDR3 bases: TGTGCCATCAGTTACGACTCAACTAATGAAAAACTGTTTTTT.

CDR3 loop: CSVEGGAGANVLTF. The CDR3 nucleotides are TGCAGCGTTGAAGGGGGAGCTGGGGCCAACGTCCTGACTTTC. This chain joins TRBV29-1 and TRBJ2-6; possible D gene TRBD2, 5 bases. Deletions cut 1 base from V and 2 bases from J, with 6 bases between. The CDR3 is made up of 14 amino acids. CDR1 is SQVTM, CDR2 ANQGSEA, per germline.

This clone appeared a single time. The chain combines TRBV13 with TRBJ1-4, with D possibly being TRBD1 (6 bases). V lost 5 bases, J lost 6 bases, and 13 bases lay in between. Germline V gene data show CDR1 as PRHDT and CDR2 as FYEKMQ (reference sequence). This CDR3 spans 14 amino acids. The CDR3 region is CASSLRDTDEKLFF. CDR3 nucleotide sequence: TGTGCCAGCAGCCTCCGGGACACAGATGAAAAACTGTTTTTT.

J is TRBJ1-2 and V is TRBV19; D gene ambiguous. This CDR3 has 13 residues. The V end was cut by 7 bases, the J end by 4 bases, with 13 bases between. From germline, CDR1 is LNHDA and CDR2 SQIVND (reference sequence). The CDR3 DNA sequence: TGTGCCAGTAAGCCCCCGTTTTTCTATGGCTACACCTTC. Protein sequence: CASKPPFFYGYTF.

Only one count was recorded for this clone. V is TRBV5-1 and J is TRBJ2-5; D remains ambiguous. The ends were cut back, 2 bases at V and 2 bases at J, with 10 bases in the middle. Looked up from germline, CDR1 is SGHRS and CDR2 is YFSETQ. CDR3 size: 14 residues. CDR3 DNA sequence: TGCGCCAGCAGCTTTTCCGAGTCTCAAGAGACCCAGTACTTC. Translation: CASSFSESQETQYF.

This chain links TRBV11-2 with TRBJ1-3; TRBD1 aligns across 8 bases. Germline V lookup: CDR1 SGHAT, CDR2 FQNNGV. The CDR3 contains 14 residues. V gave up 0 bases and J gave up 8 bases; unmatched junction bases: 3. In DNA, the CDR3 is TGTGCCAGCAGCTTAGAAGACAGGGGCTACACCATATATTTT. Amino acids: CASSLEDRGYTIYF.

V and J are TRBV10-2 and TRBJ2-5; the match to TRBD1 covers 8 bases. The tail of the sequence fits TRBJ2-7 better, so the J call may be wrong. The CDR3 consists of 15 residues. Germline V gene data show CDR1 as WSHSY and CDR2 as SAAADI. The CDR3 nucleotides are TGCGCCAGCAGTGAGTCGGCGGGGACAGGCTACGAGCAGTACTTC. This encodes CASSESAGTGYEQYF.

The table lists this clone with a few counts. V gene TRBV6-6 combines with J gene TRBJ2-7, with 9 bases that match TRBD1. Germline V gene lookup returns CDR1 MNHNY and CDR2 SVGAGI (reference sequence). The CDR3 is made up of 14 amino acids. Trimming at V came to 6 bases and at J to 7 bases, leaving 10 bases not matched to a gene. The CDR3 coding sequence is TGTGCCAGCAGGTCCGGGACAGGGTCCTTGGAGCAGTACTTC. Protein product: CASRSGTGSLEQYF.

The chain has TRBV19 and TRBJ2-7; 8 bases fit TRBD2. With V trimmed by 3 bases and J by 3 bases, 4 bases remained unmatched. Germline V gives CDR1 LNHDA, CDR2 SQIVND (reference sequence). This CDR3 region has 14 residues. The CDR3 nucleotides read TGTGCCAGTAGTATCGGGGGGGGTAACTACGAGCAGTACTTC. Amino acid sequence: CASSIGGGNYEQYF.

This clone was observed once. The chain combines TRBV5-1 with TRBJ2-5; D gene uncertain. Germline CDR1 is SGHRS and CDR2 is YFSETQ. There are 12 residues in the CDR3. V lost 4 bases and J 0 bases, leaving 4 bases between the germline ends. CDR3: CASSPHQETQYF. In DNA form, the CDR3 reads TGCGCCAGCAGCCCTCACCAAGAGACCCAGTACTTC.

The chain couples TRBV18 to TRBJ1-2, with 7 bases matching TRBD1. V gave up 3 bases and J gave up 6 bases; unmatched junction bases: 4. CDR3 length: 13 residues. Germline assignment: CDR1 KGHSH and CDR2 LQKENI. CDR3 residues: CASSPTGLDGYTF. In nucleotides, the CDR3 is TGTGCCAGCTCACCGACAGGGTTGGATGGCTACACCTTC.

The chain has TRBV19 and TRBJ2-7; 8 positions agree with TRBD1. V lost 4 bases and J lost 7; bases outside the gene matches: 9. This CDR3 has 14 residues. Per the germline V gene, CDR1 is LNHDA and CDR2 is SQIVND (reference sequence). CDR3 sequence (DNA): TGTGCCAGTAGTACCCGGACAGGGACGGAGGAGCAGTACTTC. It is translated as CASSTRTGTEEQYF.

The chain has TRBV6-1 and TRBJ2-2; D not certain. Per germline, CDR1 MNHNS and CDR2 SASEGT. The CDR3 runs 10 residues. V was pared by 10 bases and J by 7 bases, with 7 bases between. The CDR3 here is CATRYGELFF. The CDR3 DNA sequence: TGTGCCACTCGGTACGGGGAGCTGTTTTTT.

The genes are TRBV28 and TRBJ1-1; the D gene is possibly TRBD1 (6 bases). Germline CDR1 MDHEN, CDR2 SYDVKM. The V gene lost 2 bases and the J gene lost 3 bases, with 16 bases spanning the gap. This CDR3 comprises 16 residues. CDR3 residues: CASSLKGGSGDTEAFF. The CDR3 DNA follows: TGTGCCAGCAGTTTAAAGGGGGGGTCTGGGGACACTGAAGCTTTCTTT. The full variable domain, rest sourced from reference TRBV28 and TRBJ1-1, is DVKVTQSSRYLVKRTGEKVFLECVQDMDHENMFWYRQDPGLGLRLIYFSYDVKMKEKGDIPEGYSVSREKKERFSLILESASTNQTSMYLCASSLKGGSGDTEAFFGQGTRLTVV.

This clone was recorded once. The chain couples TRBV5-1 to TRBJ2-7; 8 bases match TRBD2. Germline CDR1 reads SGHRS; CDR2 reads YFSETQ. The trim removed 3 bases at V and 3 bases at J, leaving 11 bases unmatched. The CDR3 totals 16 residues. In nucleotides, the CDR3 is TGCGCCAGCAGCTCTGCGCCGAGCGGGAGTAGCTACGAGCAGTACTTC. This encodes CASSSAPSGSSYEQYF.